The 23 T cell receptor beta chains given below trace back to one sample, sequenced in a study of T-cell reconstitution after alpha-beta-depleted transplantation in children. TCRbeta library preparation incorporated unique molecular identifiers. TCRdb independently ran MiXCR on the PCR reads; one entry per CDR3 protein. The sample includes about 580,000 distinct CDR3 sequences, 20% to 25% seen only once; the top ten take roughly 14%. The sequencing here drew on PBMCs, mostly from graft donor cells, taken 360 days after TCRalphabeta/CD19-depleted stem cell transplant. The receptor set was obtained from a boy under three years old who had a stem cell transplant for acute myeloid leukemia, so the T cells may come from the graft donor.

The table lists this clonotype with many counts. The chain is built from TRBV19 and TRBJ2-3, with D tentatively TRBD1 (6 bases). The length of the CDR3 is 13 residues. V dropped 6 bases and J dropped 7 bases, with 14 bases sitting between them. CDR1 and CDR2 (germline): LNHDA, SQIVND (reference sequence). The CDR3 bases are TGTGCCAGTAGCATCAGGGGTGAGAATACGCAGTATTTT. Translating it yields CASSIRGENTQYF.

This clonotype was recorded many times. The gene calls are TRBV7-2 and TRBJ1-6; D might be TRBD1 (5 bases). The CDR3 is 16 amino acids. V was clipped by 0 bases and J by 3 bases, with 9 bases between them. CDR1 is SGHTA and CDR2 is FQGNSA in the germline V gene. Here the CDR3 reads CASSLAPGRYNSPLHF. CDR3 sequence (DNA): TGTGCCAGCAGCTTAGCGCCGGGACGCTATAATTCACCCCTCCACTTT.

Here the CDR3 reads CASSRLAAQETQYF. The CDR3 region has the DNA TGTGCCAGCAGTCGGCTAGCGGCCCAAGAGACCCAGTACTTC. This rearrangement joins TRBV7-6 to TRBJ2-5, with 7 bases aligning to TRBD2. With V trimmed by 6 bases and J by 1 base, 5 bases remained unmatched. Germline CDR1 SGHVS, CDR2 FNYEAQ. This CDR3 spans 14 amino acids.

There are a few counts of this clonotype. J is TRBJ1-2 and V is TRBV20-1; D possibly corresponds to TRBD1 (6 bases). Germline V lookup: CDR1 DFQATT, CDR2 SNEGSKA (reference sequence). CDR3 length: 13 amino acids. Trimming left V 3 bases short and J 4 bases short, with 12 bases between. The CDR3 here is CSASDGQSYGYTF. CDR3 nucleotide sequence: TGCAGTGCTAGTGATGGACAGTCCTATGGCTACACCTTC.

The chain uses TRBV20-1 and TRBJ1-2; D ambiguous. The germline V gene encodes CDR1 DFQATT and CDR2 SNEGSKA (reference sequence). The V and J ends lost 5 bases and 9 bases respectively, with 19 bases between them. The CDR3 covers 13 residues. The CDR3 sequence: CSAVPGSADSYTF. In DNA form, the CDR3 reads TGCAGTGCTGTCCCGGGCTCCGCGGATAGCTACACCTTC.

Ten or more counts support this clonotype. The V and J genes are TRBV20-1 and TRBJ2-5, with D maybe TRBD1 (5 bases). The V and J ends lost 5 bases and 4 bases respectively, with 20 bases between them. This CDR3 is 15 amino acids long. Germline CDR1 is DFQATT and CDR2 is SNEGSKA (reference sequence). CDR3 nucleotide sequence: TGCAGTGCTCCAGTCGCAGGGTGGAATGTAGAGACCCAGTACTTC. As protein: CSAPVAGWNVETQYF.

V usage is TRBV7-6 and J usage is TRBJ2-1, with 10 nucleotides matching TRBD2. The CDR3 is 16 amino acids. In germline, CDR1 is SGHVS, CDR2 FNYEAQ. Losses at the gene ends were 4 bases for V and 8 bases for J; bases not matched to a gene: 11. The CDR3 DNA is TGTGCCAGCAGCTCGTTAATGGGACTAGCGTGGGATGAGCAGTTCTTC. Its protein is CASSSLMGLAWDEQFF.

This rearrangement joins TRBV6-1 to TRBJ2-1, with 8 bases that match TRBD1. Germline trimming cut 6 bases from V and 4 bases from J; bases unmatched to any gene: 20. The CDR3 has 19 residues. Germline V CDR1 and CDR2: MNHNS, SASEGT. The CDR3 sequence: CASRNTPLVGTGQYNEQFF. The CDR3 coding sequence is TGTGCCAGCAGAAATACTCCTCTCGTCGGGACAGGACAATACAATGAGCAGTTCTTC.

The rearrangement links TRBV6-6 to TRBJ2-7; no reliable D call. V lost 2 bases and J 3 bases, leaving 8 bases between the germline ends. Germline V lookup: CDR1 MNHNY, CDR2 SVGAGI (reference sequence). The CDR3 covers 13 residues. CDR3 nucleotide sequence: TGTGCCAGCAGTTACGGCTTACTCTACGAGCAGTACGTC. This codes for CASSYGLLYEQYV.

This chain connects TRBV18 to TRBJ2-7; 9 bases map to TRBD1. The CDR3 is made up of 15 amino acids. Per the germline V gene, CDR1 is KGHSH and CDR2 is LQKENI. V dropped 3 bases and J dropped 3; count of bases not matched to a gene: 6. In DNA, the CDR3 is TGTGCCAGCTCACCTCACGGGACAGGGTACTACGAGCAGTACTTC. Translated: CASSPHGTGYYEQYF.

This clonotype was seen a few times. The CDR3 bases are TGCAGTGCTAGAGAGACAGGGAGTGGGACCCAGTACTTC. This encodes CSARETGSGTQYF. The rearrangement uses TRBV20-1 and TRBJ2-5; 7 bases fit TRBD1. The CDR3 has 13 residues. V trimming: 0 bases; J trimming: 7 bases; junction bases outside the gene matches: 5. CDR1 and CDR2 from the germline V gene are DFQATT and SNEGSKA (reference sequence).

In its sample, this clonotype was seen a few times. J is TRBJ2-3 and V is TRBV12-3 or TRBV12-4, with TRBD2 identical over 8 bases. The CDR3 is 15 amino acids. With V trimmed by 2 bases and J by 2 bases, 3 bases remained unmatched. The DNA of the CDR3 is TGTGCCAGCAGTTTACCGGGGGGGGACACAGATACGCAGTATTTT. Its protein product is CASSLPGGDTDTQYF.

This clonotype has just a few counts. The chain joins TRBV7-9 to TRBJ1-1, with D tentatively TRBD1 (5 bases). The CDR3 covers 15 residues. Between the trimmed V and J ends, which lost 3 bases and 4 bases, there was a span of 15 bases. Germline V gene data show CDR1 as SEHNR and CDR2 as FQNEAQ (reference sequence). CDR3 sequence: CASSLGGGVSTEAFF. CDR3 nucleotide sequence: TGTGCCAGCAGCTTGGGTGGGGGGGTGTCCACTGAAGCTTTCTTT. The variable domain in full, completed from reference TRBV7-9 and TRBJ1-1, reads DTGVSQNPRHKITKRGQNVTFRCDPISEHNRLYWYRQTLGQGPEFLTYFQNEAQLEKSRLLSDRFSAERPKGSFSTLEIQRTEQGDSAMYLCASSLGGGVSTEAFFGQGTRLTVV.

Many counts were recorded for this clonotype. The CDR3 loop reads CASSYRDKLETQYF. In DNA form, the CDR3 reads TGTGCCAGCAGTTACAGGGACAAACTAGAGACCCAGTACTTC. The chain is built from TRBV6-5 and TRBJ2-5, with D tentatively TRBD1 (6 bases). The CDR3 is 14 amino acids. V lost 2 bases and J lost 4, with 11 bases in between. Germline V gives CDR1 MNHEY, CDR2 SVGAGI.

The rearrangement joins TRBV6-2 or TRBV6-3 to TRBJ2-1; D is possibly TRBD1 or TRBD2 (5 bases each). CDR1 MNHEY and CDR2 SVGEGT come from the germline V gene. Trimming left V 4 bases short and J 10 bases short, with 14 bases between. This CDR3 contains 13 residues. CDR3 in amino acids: CASSFPGPYEQFF. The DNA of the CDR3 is TGTGCCAGCAGTTTCCCGGGACCGTACGAGCAGTTCTTC.

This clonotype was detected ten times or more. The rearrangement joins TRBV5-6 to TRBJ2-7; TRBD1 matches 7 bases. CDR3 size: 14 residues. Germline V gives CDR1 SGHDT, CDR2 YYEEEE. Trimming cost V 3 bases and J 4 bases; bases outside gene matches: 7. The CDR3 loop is CASSCPGQNYEQYF. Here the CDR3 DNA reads TGTGCCAGCAGCTGCCCGGGACAGAATTACGAGCAGTACTTC.

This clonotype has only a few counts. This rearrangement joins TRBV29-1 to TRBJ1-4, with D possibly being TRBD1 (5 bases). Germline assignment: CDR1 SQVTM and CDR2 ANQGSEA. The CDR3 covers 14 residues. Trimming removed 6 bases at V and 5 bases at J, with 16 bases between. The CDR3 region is CSVGSGRPNEKLFF. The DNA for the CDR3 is TGCAGCGTCGGATCGGGACGGCCAAATGAAAAACTGTTTTTT.

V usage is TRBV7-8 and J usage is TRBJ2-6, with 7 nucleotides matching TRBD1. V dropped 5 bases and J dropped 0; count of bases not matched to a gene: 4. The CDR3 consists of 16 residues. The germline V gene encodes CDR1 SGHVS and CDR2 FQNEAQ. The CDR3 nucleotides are TGTGCCAGCAGCATCGCAGGGGGCTCTGGGGCCAACGTCCTGACTTTC. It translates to CASSIAGGSGANVLTF. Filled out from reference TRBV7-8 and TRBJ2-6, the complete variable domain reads GAGVSQSPRYKVAKRGQDVALRCDPISGHVSLFWYQQALGQGPEFLTYFQNEAQLDKSGLPSDRFFAERPEGSVSTLKIQRTQQEDSAVYLCASSIAGGSGANVLTFGAGSRLTVL.

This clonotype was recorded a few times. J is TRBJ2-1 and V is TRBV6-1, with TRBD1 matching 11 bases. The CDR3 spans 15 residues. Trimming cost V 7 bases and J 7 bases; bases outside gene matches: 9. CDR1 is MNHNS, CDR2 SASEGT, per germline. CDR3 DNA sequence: TGTGCCAGCACCCCAGGACAGGGGGCGCGAAATGAGCAGTTCTTC. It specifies CASTPGQGARNEQFF.

This chain's CDR3 is CSALDKNTEAFF. CDR3 nucleotide sequence: TGCAGTGCTCTGGACAAGAACACTGAAGCTTTCTTT. The chain links TRBV20-1 to TRBJ1-1; tentatively, D is TRBD1 (5 bases). The V end lost 5 bases, the J end lost 1 base, and 8 bases lay between the germline ends. The CDR3 extends over 12 amino acids. Germline CDR1 and CDR2: DFQATT and SNEGSKA (reference sequence).

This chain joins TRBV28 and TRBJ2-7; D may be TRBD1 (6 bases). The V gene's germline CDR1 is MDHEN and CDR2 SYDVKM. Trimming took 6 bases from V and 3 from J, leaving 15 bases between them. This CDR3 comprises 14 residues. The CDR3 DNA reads TGTGCCAGCAGGGTCGGACAGAACAACTACGAGCAGTACGTC. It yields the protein CASRVGQNNYEQYV.

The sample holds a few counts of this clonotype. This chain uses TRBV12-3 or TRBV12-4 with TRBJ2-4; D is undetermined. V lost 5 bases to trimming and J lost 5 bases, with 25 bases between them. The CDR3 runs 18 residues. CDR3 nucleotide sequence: TGTGCCAGCAGTCTTAGTCCGCCAACCCCGGGCGCTGAAAACATTCAGTACTTC. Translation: CASSLSPPTPGAENIQYF.

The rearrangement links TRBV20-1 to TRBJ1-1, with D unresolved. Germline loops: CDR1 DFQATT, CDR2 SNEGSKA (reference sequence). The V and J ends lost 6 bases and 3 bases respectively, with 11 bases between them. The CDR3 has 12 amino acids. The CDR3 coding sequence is TGCAGTGCCCCCGCCGGGGACACTGAAGCTTTCTTT. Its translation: CSAPAGDTEAFF.